These T cell receptor beta chains were read from a single sample in a study of cytomegalovirus exposure and HLA in healthy donors. The protocol was immunoSEQ multiplex PCR, while the TCRdb copy is restricted to in-frame clones and leaves out a portion. The table has over 150,000 clones, roughly 78% seen once. Material: PBMCs. The receptors were sampled from a boy under 18 in good health and CMV-seronegative. The CDR3 runs from the conserved cysteine through the conserved F or W. The D gene is left open where the match is weak. Clone sizes are given selectively: once, few, many, or a class where the clone is expanded.

D: .; J: TRBJ1-1; size: .; V: TRBV7-6; CDR3: CASSPTGGAITEAFF; DNA: TGTGCCAGCAGCCCCACCGGGGGGGCGATCACTGAAGCTTTCTTT
D: TRBD1; J: TRBJ2-7; size: .; V: TRBV7-8; CDR3: CASRPGTGVVYEQYF; DNA: TGTGCCAGCAGACCCGGGACAGGGGTCGTCTACGAGCAGTACTTC
D: TRBD2; J: TRBJ2-7; size: .; V: TRBV7-9; CDR3: CASSFTAGTRSYEQYF; DNA: TGTGCCAGCAGCTTTACAGCCGGGACTAGGTCCTACGAGCAGTACTTC
D: TRBD2; J: TRBJ2-1; size: .; V: TRBV11-2; CDR3: CASSLAPGLAGGNEQFF; DNA: TGTGCCAGCAGCTTAGCTCCCGGCCTAGCGGGGGGCAATGAGCAGTTCTTC
D: .; J: TRBJ2-2; size: .; V: TRBV5-4; CDR3: CASSLVSANTGELFF; DNA: TGTGCCAGCAGCTTGGTTAGTGCGAACACCGGGGAGCTGTTTTTT
D: .; J: TRBJ1-1; size: .; V: TRBV6-5; CDR3: CASSFWGDTEAFF; DNA: TGTGCCAGCAGTTTTTGGGGGGACACTGAAGCTTTCTTT
D: TRBD2; J: TRBJ2-3; size: .; V: TRBV4-2; CDR3: CASRKVTPSGRHTDTQYF; DNA: TGTGCCAGCCGAAAGGTAACCCCCAGCGGGAGGCACACAGATACGCAGTATTTT
D: .; J: TRBJ1-5; size: .; V: TRBV5-1; CDR3: CASSPGRGDNQPQHF; DNA: TGCGCCAGCAGCCCCGGTCGGGGGGACAATCAGCCCCAGCATTTT
D: TRBD1; J: TRBJ1-1; size: .; V: TRBV7-9; CDR3: CASSWPGQGNTEAFF; DNA: TGTGCCAGCAGCTGGCCGGGACAGGGGAACACTGAAGCTTTCTTT
D: TRBD1; J: TRBJ2-1; size: .; V: TRBV25-1; CDR3: CASSTGTGSYNEQFF; DNA: TGTGCCAGCAGTACCGGGACAGGAAGCTACAATGAGCAGTTCTTC
D: TRBD2; J: TRBJ2-5; size: few; V: TRBV7-2; CDR3: CASSLERLAVQETQYF; DNA: TGTGCCAGCAGCTTAGAAAGGCTAGCGGTACAAGAGACCCAGTACTTC
D: .; J: TRBJ1-1; size: few; V: TRBV30; CDR3: CAWSSGVTEAFF; DNA: TGTGCCTGGAGTAGCGGCGTCACTGAAGCTTTCTTT
D: TRBD1; J: TRBJ1-1; size: .; V: TRBV29-1; CDR3: CSAGQGTEAFF; DNA: TGCAGCGCGGGACAGGGGACTGAAGCTTTCTTT
D: .; J: TRBJ2-6; size: .; V: TRBV19; CDR3: CASSMGGPGANVLTF; DNA: TGTGCCAGTAGTATGGGCGGGCCTGGGGCCAACGTCCTGACTTTC
D: .; J: TRBJ2-3; size: .; V: TRBV11-3; CDR3: CASSSGGPGTDTQYF; DNA: TGTGCCAGCAGCTCTGGGGGCCCTGGCACAGATACGCAGTATTTT
D: TRBD2; J: TRBJ2-1; size: .; V: TRBV10-3; CDR3: CAISGWTSGTYNEQFF; DNA: TGTGCCATCAGTGGGTGGACTAGCGGGACCTACAATGAGCAGTTCTTC
D: .; J: TRBJ2-5; size: .; V: TRBV6-4; CDR3: CASRPTGLVHETQYF; DNA: TGTGCCAGCAGGCCGACTGGACTTGTTCACGAGACCCAGTACTTC
D: TRBD2; J: TRBJ2-7; size: .; V: TRBV9; CDR3: CASSLAGGSYEQYF; DNA: TGTGCCAGCAGCCTCGCGGGAGGGTCCTACGAGCAGTACTTC
D: TRBD2; J: TRBJ2-3; size: .; V: TRBV11-2; CDR3: CASTVSGSSTDTQYF; DNA: TGTGCCAGCACCGTTAGCGGGTCTAGCACAGATACGCAGTATTTT
D: TRBD1; J: TRBJ2-7; size: .; V: TRBV7-2; CDR3: CASSPKRQGSSYEQYF; DNA: TGTGCCAGCAGCCCTAAGAGACAGGGGAGCTCCTACGAGCAGTACTTC
D: .; J: TRBJ1-3; size: .; V: TRBV29-1; CDR3: CSVEDRGEFAGNTIYF; DNA: TGCAGCGTTGAAGACAGGGGAGAGTTTGCTGGAAACACCATATATTTT
D: TRBD1; J: TRBJ1-3; size: .; V: TRBV7-9; CDR3: CASSPGGSGNTIYF; DNA: TGTGCCAGCAGCCCAGGGGGCTCCGGAAACACCATATATTTT